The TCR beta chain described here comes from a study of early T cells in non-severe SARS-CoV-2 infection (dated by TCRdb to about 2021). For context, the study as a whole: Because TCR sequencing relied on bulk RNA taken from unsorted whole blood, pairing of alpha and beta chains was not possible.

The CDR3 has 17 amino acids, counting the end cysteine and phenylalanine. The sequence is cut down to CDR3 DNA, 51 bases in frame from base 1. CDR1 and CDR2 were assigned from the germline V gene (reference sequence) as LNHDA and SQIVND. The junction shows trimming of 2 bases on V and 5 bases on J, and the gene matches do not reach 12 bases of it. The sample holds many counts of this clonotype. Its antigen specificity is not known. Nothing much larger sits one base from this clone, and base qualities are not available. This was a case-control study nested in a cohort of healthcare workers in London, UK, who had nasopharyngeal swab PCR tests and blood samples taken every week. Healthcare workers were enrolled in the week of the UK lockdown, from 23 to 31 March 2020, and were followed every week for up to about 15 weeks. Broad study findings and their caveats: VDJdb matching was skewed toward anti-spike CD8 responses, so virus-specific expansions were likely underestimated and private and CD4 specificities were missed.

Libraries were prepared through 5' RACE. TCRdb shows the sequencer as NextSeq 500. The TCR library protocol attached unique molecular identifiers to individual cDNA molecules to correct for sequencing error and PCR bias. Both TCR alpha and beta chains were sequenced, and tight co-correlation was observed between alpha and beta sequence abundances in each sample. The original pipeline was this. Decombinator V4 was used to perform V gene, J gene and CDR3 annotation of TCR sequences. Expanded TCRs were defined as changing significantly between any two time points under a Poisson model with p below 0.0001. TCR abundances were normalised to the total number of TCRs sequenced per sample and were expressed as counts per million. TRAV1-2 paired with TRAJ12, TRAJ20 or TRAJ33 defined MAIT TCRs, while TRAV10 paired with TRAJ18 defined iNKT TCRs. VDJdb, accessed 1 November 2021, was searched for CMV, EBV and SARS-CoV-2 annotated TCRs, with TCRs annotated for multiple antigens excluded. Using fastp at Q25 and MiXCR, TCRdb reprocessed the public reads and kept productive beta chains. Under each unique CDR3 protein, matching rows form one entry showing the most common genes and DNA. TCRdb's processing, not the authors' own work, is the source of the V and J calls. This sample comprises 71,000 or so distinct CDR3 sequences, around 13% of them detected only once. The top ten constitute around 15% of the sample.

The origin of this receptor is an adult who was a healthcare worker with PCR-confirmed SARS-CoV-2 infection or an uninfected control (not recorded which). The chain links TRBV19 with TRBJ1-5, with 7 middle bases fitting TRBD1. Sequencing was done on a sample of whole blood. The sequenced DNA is TGTGCCAGTAGTATAATCCTAACAGGGGATTTGGATCAGCCCCAGCATTTT. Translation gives CASSIILTGDLDQPQHF.